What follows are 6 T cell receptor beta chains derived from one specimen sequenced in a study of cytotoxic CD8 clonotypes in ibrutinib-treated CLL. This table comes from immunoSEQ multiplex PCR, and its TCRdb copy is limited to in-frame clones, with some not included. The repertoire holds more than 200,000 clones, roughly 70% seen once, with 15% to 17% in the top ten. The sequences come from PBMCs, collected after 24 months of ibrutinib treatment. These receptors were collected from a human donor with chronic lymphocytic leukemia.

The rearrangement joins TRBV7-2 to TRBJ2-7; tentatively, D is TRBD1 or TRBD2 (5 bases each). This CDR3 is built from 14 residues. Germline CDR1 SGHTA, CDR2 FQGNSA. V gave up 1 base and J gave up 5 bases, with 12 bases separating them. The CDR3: CASSLVGAGDEQYF. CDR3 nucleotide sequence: TGTGCCAGCAGCTTAGTAGGGGCCGGGGACGAGCAGTACTTC.

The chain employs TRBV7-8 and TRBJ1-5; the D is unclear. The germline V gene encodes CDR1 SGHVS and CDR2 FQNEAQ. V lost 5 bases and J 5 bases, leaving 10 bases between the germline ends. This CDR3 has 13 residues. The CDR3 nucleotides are TGTGCCAGCAGCCTACAGCTAGATCAGCCCCAGCATTTT. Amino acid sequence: CASSLQLDQPQHF.

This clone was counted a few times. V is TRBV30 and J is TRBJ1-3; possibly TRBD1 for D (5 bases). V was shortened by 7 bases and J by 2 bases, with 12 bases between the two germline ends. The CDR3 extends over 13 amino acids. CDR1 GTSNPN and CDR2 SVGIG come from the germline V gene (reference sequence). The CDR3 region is CASELRAGNTIYF. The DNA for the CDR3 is TGTGCCTCAGAACTCAGGGCTGGAAACACCATATATTTT.

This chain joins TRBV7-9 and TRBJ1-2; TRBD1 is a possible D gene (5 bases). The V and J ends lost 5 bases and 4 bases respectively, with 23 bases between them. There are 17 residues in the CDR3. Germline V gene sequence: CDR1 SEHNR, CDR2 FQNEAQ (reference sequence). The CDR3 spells CASSPDTGTMVGYGYTF. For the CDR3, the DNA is TGTGCCAGCAGCCCTGATACCGGGACCATGGTCGGCTATGGCTACACCTTC.

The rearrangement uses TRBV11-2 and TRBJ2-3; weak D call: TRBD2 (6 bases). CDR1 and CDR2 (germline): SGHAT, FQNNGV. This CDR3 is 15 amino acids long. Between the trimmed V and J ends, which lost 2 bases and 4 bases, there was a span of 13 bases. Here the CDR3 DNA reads TGTGCCAGCAGCTTAAGTACGGGAGTGGCAGATACGCAGTATTTT. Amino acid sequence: CASSLSTGVADTQYF.

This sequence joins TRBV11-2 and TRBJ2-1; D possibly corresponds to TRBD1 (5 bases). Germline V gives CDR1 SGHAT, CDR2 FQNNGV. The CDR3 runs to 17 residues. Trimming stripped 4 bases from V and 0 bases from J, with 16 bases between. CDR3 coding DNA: TGTGCCAGCAGCTCCCATAGGGGCGCCCTCTCCTACAATGAGCAGTTCTTC. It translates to CASSSHRGALSYNEQFF.